The 14 T cell receptor beta chains reported below all come from one sample, sequenced in a study of T cells in tuberculosis. Profiled with immunoSEQ multiplex PCR; TCRdb holds only in-frame clones, not every one. The sample lists around 60,000 clones, around 86% occurring once. After thawing and overnight rest, PBMC were stained with GMM-loaded CD1B tetramer, viability dye and anti-CD3 for sorting. The CD1B tetramers carried C32 glucose monomycolate purified from Rhodococcus equi. Sequencing used CD1b-GMM tetramer-negative cells sorted from PBMCs. These receptor sequences come from an adult woman with latent tuberculosis.

V gene TRBV7-7 combines with J gene TRBJ1-3; 7 nucleotides align to TRBD1. CDR1 and CDR2 (germline): SSHAT, FNYEAQ (reference sequence). The ends lost 6 bases at V and 2 bases at J; junction bases unmatched: 1. The CDR3 extends over 13 amino acids. The CDR3 here is CASSTGAGNTIYF. CDR3 nucleotides: TGTGCCAGCAGTACAGGGGCTGGAAACACCATATATTTT.

This chain links TRBV7-2 with TRBJ1-2, with D tentatively TRBD1 (6 bases). The CDR3 has 15 residues. In germline, CDR1 is SGHTA, CDR2 FQGNSA. Trimming removed 1 base at V and 7 bases at J, with 16 bases between. CDR3 region: CASSLGGQLLRGYTF. The CDR3 nucleotides are TGTGCCAGCAGCTTAGGAGGACAGCTGCTTCGTGGCTACACCTTC.

This sequence joins TRBV2 and TRBJ2-1; D is perhaps TRBD1 (6 bases). V gave up 3 bases and J gave up 2 bases, with 17 bases separating them. Germline V gene sequence: CDR1 SNHLY, CDR2 FYNNEI. The CDR3 extends over 17 amino acids. This CDR3 is CASSDSGGDPPYNEQFF. In DNA form, the CDR3 reads TGTGCCAGCAGTGACTCTGGGGGCGACCCTCCCTACAATGAGCAGTTCTTC.

This clone has a handful of counts. The chain uses TRBV19 and TRBJ2-7; 8 positions agree with TRBD1. The CDR3 consists of 12 residues. V dropped 9 bases and J dropped 1; count of bases not matched to a gene: 2. Germline lookup yields CDR1 LNHDA and CDR2 SQIVND (reference sequence). The CDR3: CARDRDSYEQYF. The CDR3 bases are TGTGCCAGGGACAGGGATTCCTACGAGCAGTACTTC.

This chain joins TRBV6-5 and TRBJ2-7; 9 positions match TRBD1. Germline lookup yields CDR1 MNHEY and CDR2 SVGAGI. The junction had 4 bases not matched to a gene; V was cut back by 4 bases and J by 6 bases. This CDR3 contains 13 residues. CDR3 bases: TGTGCCAGCAGTTCACAGGGGGCTGGCGAGCAGTACTTC. As protein: CASSSQGAGEQYF.

This clone was counted only a few times. The rearrangement uses TRBV21-1 and TRBJ2-6; no check of the table's D call, TRBD1, against the DNA was made. TRBV21-1 is a pseudogene locus. The CDR3 is made up of 16 amino acids. CDR3 DNA: TGTGCCAGCAGCTTACACAGGGTCTCTGGGGCCAACGTCCTGACTTTC. Translation gives CASSLHRVSGANVLTF.

The rearrangement joins TRBV28 to TRBJ1-1; D unresolved. V dropped 5 bases and J dropped 3 bases, with 16 bases sitting between them. The CDR3 runs to 15 residues. The germline V gene has CDR1 MDHEN and CDR2 SYDVKM. This CDR3 reads CASSAGSQRDTEAFF. CDR3 DNA sequence: TGTGCCAGCAGTGCTGGGAGTCAGCGGGACACTGAAGCTTTCTTT.

The J gene is TRBJ2-5, the V gene TRBV5-1; 7 bases are a match to TRBD2. V lost 4 bases, J lost 4 bases, and 10 bases stayed unmatched. The CDR3 runs to 15 residues. CDR1 SGHRS and CDR2 YFSETQ come from the germline V gene. DNA of the CDR3: TGCGCCAGCAGCCCTATCCGGGAGCGGGGAGAGACCCAGTACTTC. This sequence encodes CASSPIRERGETQYF.

The chain combines TRBV7-2 with TRBJ2-1; no firm D call. The CDR3 is made up of 13 amino acids. Germline CDR1 SGHTA, CDR2 FQGNSA. The germline V and J ends were trimmed by 5 bases and 9 bases, with 14 bases remaining between them. CDR3 nucleotide sequence: TGTGCCAGCAGCCCTTTCCCGGTTTTTGAGCAGTTCTTC. This translates into CASSPFPVFEQFF.

The J gene is TRBJ1-4, the V gene TRBV19; weak D call: TRBD1 (5 bases). Germline values: CDR1 LNHDA, CDR2 SQIVND (reference sequence). V was trimmed by 3 bases and J by 5 bases, leaving 13 bases between them. This CDR3 is built from 15 residues. As DNA, the CDR3 is TGTGCCAGTAGTATGAGCGTCCAGGGAAATGAAAAACTGTTTTTT. Translated, it gives CASSMSVQGNEKLFF.

This chain's CDR3 is CASSQVDMGFLFQPQHF. In DNA, the CDR3 is TGCGCCAGCAGCCAAGTAGACATGGGCTTTCTTTTTCAGCCCCAGCATTTT. This rearrangement joins TRBV4-1 to TRBJ1-5; the D is unclear. V was trimmed by 1 base and J by 6 bases, leaving 19 bases between them. Germline values: CDR1 MGHRA, CDR2 YSYEKL. The CDR3 consists of 17 residues.

This clone was seen more than once but under ten times. V is TRBV19 and J is TRBJ2-7, with 9 bases aligning to TRBD2. Germline loops: CDR1 LNHDA, CDR2 SQIVND (reference sequence). The CDR3 loop spans 13 amino acids. V shed 10 bases and J 5 bases; nucleotides not matched to a gene: 9. In DNA, the CDR3 is TGTGCCACCTCTCGGCGGGAGGGCAACGAGCAGTACTTC. It specifies CATSRREGNEQYF.

The chain has TRBV9 and TRBJ1-2; D gene unclear. This CDR3 contains 15 residues. Germline V lookup: CDR1 SGDLS, CDR2 YYNGEE. V gave up 0 bases and J gave up 0 bases, with 9 bases separating them. CDR3: CASSVAPGTNYGYTF. Written as DNA, the CDR3 is TGTGCCAGCAGCGTAGCTCCGGGTACTAACTATGGCTACACCTTC.

The V call is TRBV28, the J call TRBJ1-6; D remains ambiguous. Trimming took 3 bases from V and 1 from J, leaving 10 bases between them. This CDR3 is built from 16 residues. Germline V gene lookup returns CDR1 MDHEN and CDR2 SYDVKM. CDR3 nucleotides: TGTGCCAGCAGTTTGGACGGAGGGTCCTATAATTCACCCCTCCACTTT. Encoded protein: CASSLDGGSYNSPLHF. Looking up the rest from reference TRBV28 and TRBJ1-6 gives the full variable domain: DVKVTQSSRYLVKRTGEKVFLECVQDMDHENMFWYRQDPGLGLRLIYFSYDVKMKEKGDIPEGYSVSREKKERFSLILESASTNQTSMYLCASSLDGGSYNSPLHFGNGTRLTVT.